These 26 T cell receptor beta chains share one sample of origin, sequenced in a study of somatic mutations in cytotoxic T cells in rheumatoid arthritis. Method: immunoSEQ multiplex PCR; TCRdb's copy keeps in-frame clones and lacks some. Among 19,000 or so clones, around 83% were seen once, and the ten largest hold approximately 9.9%. Material: CD8+ T cells sorted from blood. These receptors all stem from a young man with rheumatoid arthritis.

The chain carries TRBV10-3 and TRBJ2-7; D may be TRBD2 (6 bases). The V gene lost 2 bases and the J gene lost 4 bases, with 15 bases spanning the gap. Per the germline V gene, CDR1 is ENHRY and CDR2 is SYGVKD. This CDR3 is 15 amino acids long. The CDR3 loop is CAISEEGGVGYEQYF. For the CDR3, the DNA is TGTGCCATCAGTGAGGAGGGAGGTGTAGGATACGAGCAGTACTTC.

In its sample, this clone was seen a few times. The chain uses TRBV7-9 and TRBJ1-2; D is perhaps TRBD1 (6 bases). Germline CDR1 SEHNR, CDR2 FQNEAQ (reference sequence). Trimming shortened V by 4 bases and J by 5 bases, and 14 bases separated the two germline ends. The CDR3 consists of 14 residues. The CDR3 bases are TGTGCCAGCAGCTCGCAGGGGATGGGGTATGGCTACACCTTC. This gives the protein CASSSQGMGYGYTF.

This chain connects TRBV2 to TRBJ1-1, with D possibly matching TRBD1 (5 bases). V was clipped by 8 bases and J by 2 bases, with 12 bases between them. Germline V lookup: CDR1 SNHLY, CDR2 FYNNEI. The CDR3 is made up of 13 amino acids. CDR3 sequence reads: CASQGHTNTEAFF. CDR3 in DNA: TGTGCCAGCCAAGGACATACCAACACTGAAGCTTTCTTT.

This clone appeared a single time. The CDR3 reads CASSSQGVGQETQYF. The CDR3 nucleotides read TGTGCCAGCAGTTCTCAAGGGGTGGGGCAAGAGACCCAGTACTTC. The J gene is TRBJ2-5, the V gene TRBV28, with D possibly being TRBD1 (5 bases). Trimming left V 4 bases short and J 2 bases short, with 14 bases between. Germline CDR1 and CDR2: MDHEN and SYDVKM. This CDR3 contains 15 residues.

The V call is TRBV6-5, the J call TRBJ1-2; D is ambiguous. The CDR3 is 14 residues long. The germline gives CDR1 MNHEY, CDR2 SVGAGI. Trimming stripped 2 bases from V and 7 bases from J, with 14 bases between. This CDR3 reads CASSYPGRAGGYTF. CDR3 coding DNA: TGTGCCAGCAGTTACCCGGGGAGGGCTGGTGGCTACACCTTC.

The chain employs TRBV9 and TRBJ2-6; D is ambiguous. The CDR3 covers 14 residues. V was shortened by 0 bases and J by 3 bases, with 4 bases between the two germline ends. The germline CDR1 and CDR2 sequences are SGDLS and YYNGEE. The CDR3 loop reads CASSVARGANVLTF. DNA of the CDR3: TGTGCCAGCAGCGTAGCACGTGGGGCCAACGTCCTGACTTTC.

As regards this clone: With a far larger clone one base away, a read error is the likely cause. Distinct nucleotide sequences in the sample also encode this CDR3. J is TRBJ2-2 and V is TRBV7-9; 7 nucleotides match TRBD1. Germline V lookup: CDR1 SEHNR, CDR2 FQNEAQ (reference sequence). The CDR3 covers 16 residues. The CDR3 DNA reads as TGTGCAAGCAGCGAGAACCGGGACAGCAACACCGGGGAGCTGTTTTTT. The encoded protein is CASSENRDSNTGELFF.

The V gene is TRBV28, the J gene TRBJ2-2, with D possibly being TRBD1 (6 bases). The germline V and J ends were trimmed by 2 bases and 4 bases, with 20 bases remaining between them. The CDR3 runs 18 residues. Germline V gene data show CDR1 as MDHEN and CDR2 as SYDVKM. The CDR3 coding sequence is TGTGCCAGCAGTTTAGGTTTGGGTGTGGGGGCGAGCACCGGGGAGCTGTTTTTT. It translates to CASSLGLGVGASTGELFF.

The rearrangement links TRBV28 to TRBJ1-1; D is uncertain. Germline V gene sequence: CDR1 MDHEN, CDR2 SYDVKM. V lost 6 bases and J 4 bases, leaving 18 bases between the germline ends. The CDR3 sequence is 15 residues long. CDR3 protein: CASSPQQWGFTEAFF. CDR3 sequence (DNA): TGTGCCAGCAGCCCCCAACAGTGGGGATTCACTGAAGCTTTCTTT.

V is TRBV4-1 and J is TRBJ2-3; maybe TRBD2 (6 bases). CDR3 length: 14 residues. The V end was cut by 10 bases, the J end by 2 bases, with 16 bases between. CDR1 and CDR2 (germline): MGHRA, YSYEKL. The CDR3 reads CATRDLLNTDTQYF. The DNA for the CDR3 is TGCGCCACCAGGGACTTGTTAAACACAGATACGCAGTATTTT.

This sequence joins TRBV27 and TRBJ2-7; 8 positions match TRBD2. Germline V lookup: CDR1 MNHEY, CDR2 SMNVEV (reference sequence). Trimming took 4 bases from V and 3 from J; bases not matched to a gene: 2. The CDR3 is made up of 13 amino acids. CDR3 bases: TGTGCCAGCAGTTCGGGGGGGGACTACGAGCAGTACTTC. This encodes CASSSGGDYEQYF.

This clone is judged medium-sized. V and J are TRBV6-1 and TRBJ1-5; D remains ambiguous. Trimming cost V 4 bases and J 0 bases, with 10 bases left between them. The CDR3 has 15 amino acids. From germline, CDR1 is MNHNS and CDR2 SASEGT. CDR3 protein: CASSGMGGSNQPQHF. The CDR3 region has the DNA TGTGCCAGCAGTGGGATGGGTGGTAGCAATCAGCCCCAGCATTTT.

Concerning this clone: One end of the junction does not line up with germline, which may come from a read error. The gene calls are TRBV2 and TRBJ1-6, with D perhaps matching TRBD1 (5 bases). The CDR3 has 11 residues. Germline values: CDR1 SNHLY, CDR2 FYNNEI. CDR3 nucleotide sequence: TGTGCCAGCAGTACCGGGACGTCGTCCCTCTTT. Protein sequence: CASSTGTSSLF.

This sequence joins TRBV6-4 and TRBJ1-6; 7 bases are shared with TRBD1. V was pared by 3 bases and J by 6 bases, with 5 bases of the junction left unmatched. The CDR3 runs 15 residues. Looked up from germline, CDR1 is MRHNA and CDR2 is SNTAGT. The CDR3: CASSEGDSFNSPLHF. For the CDR3, the DNA is TGTGCCAGCAGTGAAGGGGACAGCTTTAATTCACCCCTCCACTTT.

V usage is TRBV21-1 and J usage is TRBJ1-1. TRBV21-1 is labeled a pseudogene. This CDR3 is built from 14 residues. CDR3 coding DNA: TGTGCCAGCAGCATGGGGGGAGGCGACACTGAAGCTTTCTTT. It encodes CASSMGGGDTEAFF.

The V call is TRBV28, the J call TRBJ1-2; D might be TRBD1 (6 bases). V was shortened by 5 bases and J by 4 bases, with 8 bases between the two germline ends. CDR1 and CDR2 (germline): MDHEN, SYDVKM. The CDR3 loop spans 12 amino acids. CDR3 amino acids: CASSRDIYGYTF. As DNA, the CDR3 is TGTGCCAGCAGTCGGGACATCTATGGCTACACCTTC.

This chain links TRBV27 with TRBJ2-3, with D unclear. The V gene's germline CDR1 is MNHEY and CDR2 SMNVEV (reference sequence). Trimming took 0 bases from V and 1 from J, leaving 17 bases between them. This CDR3 has 18 amino acids. CDR3 amino acids: CASSLSIVYRKGTDTQYF. The CDR3 nucleotides read TGTGCCAGCAGTTTATCGATTGTCTACCGGAAGGGCACAGATACGCAGTATTTT.

The chain joins TRBV29-1 to TRBJ1-2; no firm D call. CDR3 length: 14 amino acids. CDR1 and CDR2 (germline): SQVTM, ANQGSEA. Trimming cost V 4 bases and J 4 bases, with 16 bases left between them. DNA for the CDR3: TGCAGCGTTGTTCCCCCCATTGCTAGCTATGGCTACACCTTC. Translation gives CSVVPPIASYGYTF.

This clone was seen once. The CDR3 reads CSAWTGISSGNTIYF. CDR3 coding DNA: TGCAGCGCCTGGACAGGGATAAGCTCTGGAAACACCATATATTTT. J is TRBJ1-3 and V is TRBV29-1; TRBD1 matches at 8 bases. Germline lookup yields CDR1 SQVTM and CDR2 ANQGSEA. This CDR3 has 15 amino acids. V shed 7 bases, J shed 0 bases, and the junction held 8 bases outside the gene matches.

V usage is TRBV5-6 and J usage is TRBJ1-6, with D unresolved. CDR3 length equals 12 residues. Trimming removed 2 bases at V and 9 bases at J, with 6 bases between. CDR1 is SGHDT and CDR2 is YYEEEE in the germline V gene. The CDR3 DNA reads TGTGCCAGCAGCTTATACAGTTCACCCCTCCACTTT. Protein product: CASSLYSSPLHF.

The chain couples TRBV6-5 to TRBJ2-1; weak D call: TRBD1 (6 bases). The CDR3 spans 14 residues. V shed 4 bases and J shed 8 bases, with 15 bases lying between them. The germline gives CDR1 MNHEY, CDR2 SVGAGI. The CDR3 protein is CASSWKQGFDEQFF. Here the CDR3 DNA reads TGTGCCAGCAGTTGGAAACAGGGTTTTGATGAGCAGTTCTTC.

This clone is a singleton in its sample. The rearrangement joins TRBV6-1 to TRBJ1-4; 9 bases line up with TRBD1. The J segment lost 3 bases and the V segment lost 1 base, leaving 0 bases of the junction unmatched. Looked up from germline, CDR1 is MNHNS and CDR2 is SASEGT. This CDR3 region has 15 residues. This chain's CDR3 is CASSEGDRANEKLFF. Written as DNA, the CDR3 is TGTGCCAGCAGTGAAGGGGACAGGGCTAATGAAAAACTGTTTTTT.

The chain combines TRBV12-2 with TRBJ2-7; TRBD1, the table's D call, lacks a check against the DNA. TRBV12-2 constitutes a pseudogene. This CDR3 is 15 amino acids long. The DNA of the CDR3 is TGTGCAAGTCGCTTGCCCGGGACAGCGTTCTACGAGCAGTACTTC. Translated: CASRLPGTAFYEQYF.

V usage is TRBV4-1 and J usage is TRBJ1-5, with 9 bases lining up with TRBD1. Looked up from germline, CDR1 is MGHRA and CDR2 is YSYEKL. The V and J ends lost 5 bases and 2 bases, in that order; junction bases with no gene match: 10. CDR3 length: 17 residues. CDR3 DNA sequence: TGCGCCAGCAGCTCGTCCCCCAGGACAGGGGGCAATCAGCCCCAGCATTTT. This sequence encodes CASSSSPRTGGNQPQHF.

This rearrangement joins TRBV4-1 to TRBJ2-1; D not certain. Germline V CDR1 and CDR2: MGHRA, YSYEKL. The ends were cut back, 3 bases at V and 8 bases at J, with 8 bases in the middle. The CDR3 is 12 amino acids. The CDR3 DNA follows: TGCGCCAGCAGCCAGGAAAGGTATGAGCAGTTCTTC. Its protein product is CASSQERYEQFF.

The chain employs TRBV30 and TRBJ2-3, with TRBD1 identical over 7 bases. The V gene's germline CDR1 is GTSNPN and CDR2 SVGIG (reference sequence). V shed 2 bases, J shed 1 base, and the junction held 6 bases outside the gene matches. CDR3 length equals 15 residues. The chain's CDR3 is CAWSYRGGGTDTQYF. CDR3 nucleotide sequence: TGTGCCTGGAGTTACAGGGGCGGCGGCACAGATACGCAGTATTTT.